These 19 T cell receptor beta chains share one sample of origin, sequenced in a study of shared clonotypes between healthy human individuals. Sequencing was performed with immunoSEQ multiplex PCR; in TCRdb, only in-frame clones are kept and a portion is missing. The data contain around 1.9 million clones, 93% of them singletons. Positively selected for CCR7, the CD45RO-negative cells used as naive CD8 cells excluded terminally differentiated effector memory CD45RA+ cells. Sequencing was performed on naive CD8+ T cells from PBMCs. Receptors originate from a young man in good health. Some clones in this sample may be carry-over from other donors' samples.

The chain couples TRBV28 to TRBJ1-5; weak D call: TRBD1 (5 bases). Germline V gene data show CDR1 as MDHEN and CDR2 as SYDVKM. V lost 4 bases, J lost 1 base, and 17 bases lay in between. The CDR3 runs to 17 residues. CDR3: CASSWSSFGGSNQPQHF. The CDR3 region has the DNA TGTGCCAGCAGTTGGTCATCCTTTGGGGGAAGCAATCAGCCCCAGCATTTT.

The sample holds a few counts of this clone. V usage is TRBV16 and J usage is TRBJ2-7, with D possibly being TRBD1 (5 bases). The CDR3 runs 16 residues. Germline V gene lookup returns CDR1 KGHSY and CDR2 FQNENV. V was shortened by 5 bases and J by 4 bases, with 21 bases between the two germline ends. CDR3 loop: CASSSLAGPSSYEQYF. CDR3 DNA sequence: TGTGCCAGCAGCTCTCTGGCAGGGCCCTCTTCGTACGAGCAGTACTTC.

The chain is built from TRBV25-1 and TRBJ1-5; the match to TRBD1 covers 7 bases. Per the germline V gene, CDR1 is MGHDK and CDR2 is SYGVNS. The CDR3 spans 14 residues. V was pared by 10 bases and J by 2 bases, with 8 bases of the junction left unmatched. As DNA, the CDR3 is TGTGCCACCTCATCAGGACAGGGCAATCAGCCCCAGCATTTT. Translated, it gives CATSSGQGNQPQHF.

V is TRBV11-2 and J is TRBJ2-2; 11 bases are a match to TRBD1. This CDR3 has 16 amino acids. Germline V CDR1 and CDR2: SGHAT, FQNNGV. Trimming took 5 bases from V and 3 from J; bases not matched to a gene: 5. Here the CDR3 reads CASSNRDRGYTGELFF. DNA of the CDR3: TGTGCCAGCAGCAACCGGGACAGGGGGTACACCGGGGAGCTGTTTTTT.

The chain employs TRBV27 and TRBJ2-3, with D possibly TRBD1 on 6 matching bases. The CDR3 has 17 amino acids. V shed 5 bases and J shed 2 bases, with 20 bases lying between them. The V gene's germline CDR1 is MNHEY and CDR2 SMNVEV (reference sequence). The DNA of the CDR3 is TGTGCCAGCAGTACAACACTCCGGGACAAACCCACAGATACGCAGTATTTT. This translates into CASSTTLRDKPTDTQYF.

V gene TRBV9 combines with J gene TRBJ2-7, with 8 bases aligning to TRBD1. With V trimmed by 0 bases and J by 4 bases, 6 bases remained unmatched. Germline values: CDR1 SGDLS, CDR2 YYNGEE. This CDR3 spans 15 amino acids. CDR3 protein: CASSVGLTGGYEQYF. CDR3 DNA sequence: TGTGCCAGCAGCGTAGGACTAACAGGGGGGTACGAGCAGTACTTC.

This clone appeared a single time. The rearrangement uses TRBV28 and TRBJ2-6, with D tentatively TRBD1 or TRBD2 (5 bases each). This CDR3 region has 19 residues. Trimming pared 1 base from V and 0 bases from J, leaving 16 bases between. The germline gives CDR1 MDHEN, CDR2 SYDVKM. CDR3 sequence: CASSLSPGRTSSGANVLTF. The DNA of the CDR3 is TGTGCCAGCAGTTTATCCCCGGGACGGACAAGCTCTGGGGCCAACGTCCTGACTTTC.

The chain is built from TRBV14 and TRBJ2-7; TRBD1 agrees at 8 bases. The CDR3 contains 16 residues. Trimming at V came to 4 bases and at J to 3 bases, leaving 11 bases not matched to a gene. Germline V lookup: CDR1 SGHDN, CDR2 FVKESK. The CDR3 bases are TGTGCCAGCAGCCCCCCCGGACAGGGTCCCATCTACGAGCAGTACTTC. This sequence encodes CASSPPGQGPIYEQYF.

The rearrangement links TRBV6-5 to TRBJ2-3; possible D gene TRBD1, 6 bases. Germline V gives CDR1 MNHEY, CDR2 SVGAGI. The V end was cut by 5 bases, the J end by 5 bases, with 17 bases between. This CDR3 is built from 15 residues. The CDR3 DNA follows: TGTGCCAGCAGTCGGCTTGGGGGCATAGGAGATACGCAGTATTTT. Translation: CASSRLGGIGDTQYF.

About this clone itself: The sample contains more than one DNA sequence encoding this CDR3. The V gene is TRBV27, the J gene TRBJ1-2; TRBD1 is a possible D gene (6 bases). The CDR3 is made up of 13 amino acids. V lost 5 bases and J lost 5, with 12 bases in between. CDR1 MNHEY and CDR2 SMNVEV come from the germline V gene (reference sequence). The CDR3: CASSTGTAYGYTF. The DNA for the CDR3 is TGTGCCAGCAGTACAGGGACCGCATATGGCTACACCTTC.

The CDR3 spells CASSVASGGQKNIQYF. CDR3 coding DNA: TGTGCCAGCAGCGTAGCTTCTGGGGGACAAAAAAACATTCAGTACTTC. V gene TRBV9 combines with J gene TRBJ2-4; a weak D match, TRBD1 (6 bases). The germline V gene encodes CDR1 SGDLS and CDR2 YYNGEE. The CDR3 sequence is 16 residues long. The V end was cut by 0 bases, the J end by 4 bases, with 14 bases between.

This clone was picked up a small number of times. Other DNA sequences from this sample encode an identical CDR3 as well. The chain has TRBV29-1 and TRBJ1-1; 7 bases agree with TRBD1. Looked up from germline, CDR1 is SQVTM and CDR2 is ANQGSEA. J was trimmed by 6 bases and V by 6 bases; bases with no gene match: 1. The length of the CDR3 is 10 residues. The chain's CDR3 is CSVGTAEAFF. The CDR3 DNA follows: TGCAGCGTAGGGACAGCTGAAGCTTTCTTT.

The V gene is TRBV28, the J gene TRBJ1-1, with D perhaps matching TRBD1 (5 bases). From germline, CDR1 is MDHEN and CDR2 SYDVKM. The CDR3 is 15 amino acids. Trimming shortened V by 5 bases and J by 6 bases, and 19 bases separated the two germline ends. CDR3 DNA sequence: TGTGCCAGCAGTACGCGGACCGAGAGGGGTTCTGAAGCTTTCTTT. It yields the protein CASSTRTERGSEAFF.

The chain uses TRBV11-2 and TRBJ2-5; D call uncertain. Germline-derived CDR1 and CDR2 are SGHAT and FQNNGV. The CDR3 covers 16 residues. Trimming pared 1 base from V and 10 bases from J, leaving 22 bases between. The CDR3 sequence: CASSLGLSKASNIQYF. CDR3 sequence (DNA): TGTGCCAGCAGCTTAGGGTTAAGCAAGGCTTCGAATATCCAGTACTTC.

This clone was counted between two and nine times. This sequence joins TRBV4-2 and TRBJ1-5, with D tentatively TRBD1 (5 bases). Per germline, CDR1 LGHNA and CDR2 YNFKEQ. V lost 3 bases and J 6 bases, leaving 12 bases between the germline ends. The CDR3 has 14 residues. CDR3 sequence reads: CASSHQGRSQPQHF. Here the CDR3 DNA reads TGTGCCAGCAGCCATCAGGGTAGAAGTCAGCCCCAGCATTTT.

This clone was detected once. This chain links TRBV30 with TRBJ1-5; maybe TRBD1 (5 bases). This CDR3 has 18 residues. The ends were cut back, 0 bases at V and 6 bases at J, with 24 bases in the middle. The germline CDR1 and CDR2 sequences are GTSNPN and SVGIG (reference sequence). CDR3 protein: CAWSVHQWGSTESQPQHF. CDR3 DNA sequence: TGTGCCTGGAGTGTACATCAGTGGGGCTCCACGGAGAGTCAGCCCCAGCATTTT.

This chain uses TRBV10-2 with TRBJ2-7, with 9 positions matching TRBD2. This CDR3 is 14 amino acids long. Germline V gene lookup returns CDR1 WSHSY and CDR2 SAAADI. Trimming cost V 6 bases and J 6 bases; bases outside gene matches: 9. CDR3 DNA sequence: TGCGCCAGCAGCGAAGCGGGAGGATCCCTCGAGCAGTACTTC. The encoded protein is CASSEAGGSLEQYF.

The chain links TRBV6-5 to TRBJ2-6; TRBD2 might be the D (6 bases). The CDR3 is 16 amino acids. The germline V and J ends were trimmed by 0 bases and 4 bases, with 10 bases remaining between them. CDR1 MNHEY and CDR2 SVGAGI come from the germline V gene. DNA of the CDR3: TGTGCCAGCAGTTACTCGGGGGACTCCGGGGCCAACGTCCTGACTTTC. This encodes CASSYSGDSGANVLTF.

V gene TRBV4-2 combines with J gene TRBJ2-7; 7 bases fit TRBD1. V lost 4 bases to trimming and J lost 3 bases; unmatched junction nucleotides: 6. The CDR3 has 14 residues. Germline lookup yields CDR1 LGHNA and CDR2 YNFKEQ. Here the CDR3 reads CASSPRQGIYEQYF. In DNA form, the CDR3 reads TGTGCCAGCAGCCCGAGACAGGGTATCTACGAGCAGTACTTC.